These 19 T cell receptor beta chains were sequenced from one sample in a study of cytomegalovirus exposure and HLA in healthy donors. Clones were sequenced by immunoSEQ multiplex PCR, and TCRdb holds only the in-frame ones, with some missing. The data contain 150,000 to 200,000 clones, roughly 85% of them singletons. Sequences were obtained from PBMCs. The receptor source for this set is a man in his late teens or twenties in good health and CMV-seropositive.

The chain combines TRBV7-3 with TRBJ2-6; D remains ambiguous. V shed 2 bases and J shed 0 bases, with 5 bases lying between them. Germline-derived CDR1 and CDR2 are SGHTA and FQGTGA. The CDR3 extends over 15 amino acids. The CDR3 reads CASSLLASGANVLTF. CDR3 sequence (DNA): TGTGCCAGCAGCTTACTGGCCTCTGGGGCCAACGTCCTGACTTTC.

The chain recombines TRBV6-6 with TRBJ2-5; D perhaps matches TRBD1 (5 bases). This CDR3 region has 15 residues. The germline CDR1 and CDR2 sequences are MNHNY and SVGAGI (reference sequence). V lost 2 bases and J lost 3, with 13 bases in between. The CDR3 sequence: CASSYQGTIEETQYF. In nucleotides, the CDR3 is TGTGCCAGCAGTTACCAGGGTACGATAGAAGAGACCCAGTACTTC.

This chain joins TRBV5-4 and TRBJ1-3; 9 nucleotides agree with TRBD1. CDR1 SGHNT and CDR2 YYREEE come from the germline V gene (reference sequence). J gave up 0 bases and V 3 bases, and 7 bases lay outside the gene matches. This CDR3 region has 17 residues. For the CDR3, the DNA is TGTGCCAGCAGCTCGGCTTCGACAGGGGGCTCTGGAAACACCATATATTTT. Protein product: CASSSASTGGSGNTIYF.

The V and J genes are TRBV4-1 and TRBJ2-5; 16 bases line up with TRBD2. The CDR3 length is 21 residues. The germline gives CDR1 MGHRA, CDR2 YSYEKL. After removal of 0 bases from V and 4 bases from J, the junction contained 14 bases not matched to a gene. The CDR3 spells CASSQEGAFPGLAGGRETQYF. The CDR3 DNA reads TGCGCCAGCAGCCAAGAGGGGGCGTTTCCGGGACTAGCGGGGGGGAGAGAGACCCAGTACTTC.

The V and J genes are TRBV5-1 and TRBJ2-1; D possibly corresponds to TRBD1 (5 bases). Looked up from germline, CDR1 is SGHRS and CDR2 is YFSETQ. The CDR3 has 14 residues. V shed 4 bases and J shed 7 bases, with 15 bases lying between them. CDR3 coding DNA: TGCGCCAGCAGCCCGGCGGTGGGGCAAAATGAGCAGTTCTTC. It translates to CASSPAVGQNEQFF.

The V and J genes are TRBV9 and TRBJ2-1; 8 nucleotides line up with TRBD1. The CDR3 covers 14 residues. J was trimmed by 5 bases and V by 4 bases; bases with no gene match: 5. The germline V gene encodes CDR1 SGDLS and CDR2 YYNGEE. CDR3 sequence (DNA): TGTGCCAGCAGCACTCAGGGGGCGAACAATGAGCAGTTCTTC. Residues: CASSTQGANNEQFF.

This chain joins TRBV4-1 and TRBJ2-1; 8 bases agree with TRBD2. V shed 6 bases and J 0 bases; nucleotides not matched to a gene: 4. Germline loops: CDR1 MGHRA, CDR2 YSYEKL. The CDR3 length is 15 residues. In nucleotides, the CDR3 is TGCGCCAGCAGTAACAGCGGGAGCTCCTACAATGAGCAGTTCTTC. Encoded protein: CASSNSGSSYNEQFF.

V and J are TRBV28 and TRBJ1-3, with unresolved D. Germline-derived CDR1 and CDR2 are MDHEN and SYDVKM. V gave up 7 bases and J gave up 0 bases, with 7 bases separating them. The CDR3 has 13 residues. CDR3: CASNTVSGNTIYF. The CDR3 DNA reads TGTGCCAGCAACACAGTCTCTGGAAACACCATATATTTT. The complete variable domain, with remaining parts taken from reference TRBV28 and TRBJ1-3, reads DVKVTQSSRYLVKRTGEKVFLECVQDMDHENMFWYRQDPGLGLRLIYFSYDVKMKEKGDIPEGYSVSREKKERFSLILESASTNQTSMYLCASNTVSGNTIYFGEGSWLTVV.

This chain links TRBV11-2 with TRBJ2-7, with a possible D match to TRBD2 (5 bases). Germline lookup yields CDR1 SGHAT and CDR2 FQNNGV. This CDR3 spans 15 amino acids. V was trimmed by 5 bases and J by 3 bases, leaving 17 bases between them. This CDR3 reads CASSRPAREYYEQYF. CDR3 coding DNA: TGTGCCAGCAGCCGCCCCGCCCGGGAATACTACGAGCAGTACTTC. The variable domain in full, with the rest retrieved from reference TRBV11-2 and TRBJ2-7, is EAGVAQSPRYKIIEKRQSVAFWCNPISGHATLYWYQQILGQGPKLLIQFQNNGVVDDSQLPKDRFSAERLKGVDSTLKIQPAKLEDSAVYLCASSRPAREYYEQYFGPGTRLTVT.

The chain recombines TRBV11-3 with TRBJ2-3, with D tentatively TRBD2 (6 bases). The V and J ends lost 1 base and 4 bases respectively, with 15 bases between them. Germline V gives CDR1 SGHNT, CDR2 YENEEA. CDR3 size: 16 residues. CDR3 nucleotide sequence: TGTGCCAGCAGCTTAGGGCCTGACGGGACTCCAGATACGCAGTATTTT. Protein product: CASSLGPDGTPDTQYF.

The chain's CDR3 is CASSRHQFGNEKLFF. CDR3 nucleotide sequence: TGTGCCAGCAGTAGACACCAGTTTGGTAATGAAAAACTGTTTTTT. V usage is TRBV6-5 and J usage is TRBJ1-4, with D unresolved. The germline V and J ends were trimmed by 5 bases and 4 bases, with 14 bases remaining between them. The CDR3 covers 15 residues. CDR1 MNHEY and CDR2 SVGAGI come from the germline V gene.

CDR3 protein: CASSSLRETSTDTQYF. The CDR3 nucleotides are TGTGCCAGCAGCAGTTTGAGAGAAACTAGCACAGATACGCAGTATTTT. The rearrangement uses TRBV5-4 and TRBJ2-3; D gene uncertain. The CDR3 has 16 amino acids. Deletions cut 4 bases from V and 0 bases from J, with 15 bases between. The germline gives CDR1 SGHNT, CDR2 YYREEE (reference sequence).

This CDR3 reads CASSDPAQGVYGYTF. DNA for the CDR3: TGCGCCAGCAGTGACCCGGCACAGGGGGTCTATGGCTACACCTTC. The chain has TRBV5-1 and TRBJ1-2, with TRBD1 identical over 8 bases. The CDR3 loop spans 15 amino acids. Germline V lookup: CDR1 SGHRS, CDR2 YFSETQ. V dropped 5 bases and J dropped 4; count of bases not matched to a gene: 10.

The CDR3, as DNA: TGCGCCAGCAGCTTACTAGCGGGAGCTACCTACGAGCAGTACTTC. Translating gives CASSLLAGATYEQYF. The chain has TRBV5-1 and TRBJ2-7; 11 nucleotides agree with TRBD2. The junction had 3 bases not matched to a gene; V was cut back by 2 bases and J by 2 bases. The CDR3 has 15 amino acids. Looked up from germline, CDR1 is SGHRS and CDR2 is YFSETQ.

The CDR3 bases are TGTGCCAGCAGCGCCACTACAGGGGGTGGAAACACCATATATTTT. This translates into CASSATTGGGNTIYF. The chain couples TRBV2 to TRBJ1-3; TRBD1 agrees at 8 bases. This CDR3 region has 15 residues. After removal of 6 bases from V and 3 bases from J, the junction contained 7 bases not matched to a gene. Germline CDR1 SNHLY, CDR2 FYNNEI.

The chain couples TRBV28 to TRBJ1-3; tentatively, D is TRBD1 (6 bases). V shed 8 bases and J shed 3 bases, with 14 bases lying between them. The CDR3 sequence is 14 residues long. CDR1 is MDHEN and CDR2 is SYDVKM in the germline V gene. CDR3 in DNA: TGTGCCAGCTGTACAGGGTCTTATGGAAACACCATATATTTT. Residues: CASCTGSYGNTIYF.

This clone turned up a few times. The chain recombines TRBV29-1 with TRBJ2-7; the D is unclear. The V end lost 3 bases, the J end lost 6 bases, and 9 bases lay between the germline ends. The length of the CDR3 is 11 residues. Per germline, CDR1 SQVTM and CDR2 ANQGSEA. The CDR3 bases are TGCAGCGTTGATCCAGGCCTCGAGCAGTACTTC. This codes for CSVDPGLEQYF.

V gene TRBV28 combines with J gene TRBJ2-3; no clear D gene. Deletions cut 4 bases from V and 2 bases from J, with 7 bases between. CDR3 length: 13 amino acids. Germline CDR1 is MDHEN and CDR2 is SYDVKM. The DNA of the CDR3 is TGTGCCAGCAGTTCCCCTACCACAGATACGCAGTATTTT. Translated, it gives CASSSPTTDTQYF.

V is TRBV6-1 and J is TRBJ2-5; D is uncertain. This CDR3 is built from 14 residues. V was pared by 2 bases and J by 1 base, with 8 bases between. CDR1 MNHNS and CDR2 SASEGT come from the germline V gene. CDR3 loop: CASSELYSQETQYF. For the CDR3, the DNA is TGTGCCAGCAGTGAATTATACAGCCAAGAGACCCAGTACTTC.